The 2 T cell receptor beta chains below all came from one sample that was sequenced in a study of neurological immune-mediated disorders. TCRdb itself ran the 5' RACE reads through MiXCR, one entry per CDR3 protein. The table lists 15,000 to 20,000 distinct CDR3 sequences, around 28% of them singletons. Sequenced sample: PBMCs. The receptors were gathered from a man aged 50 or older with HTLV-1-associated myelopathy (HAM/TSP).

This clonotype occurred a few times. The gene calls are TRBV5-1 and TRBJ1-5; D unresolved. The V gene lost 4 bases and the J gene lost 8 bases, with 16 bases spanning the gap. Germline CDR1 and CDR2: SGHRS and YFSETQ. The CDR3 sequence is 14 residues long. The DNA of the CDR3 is TGCGCCAGCAGCAGTGGGCAGCCGCATGAGCCCCAGCATTTT. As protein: CASSSGQPHEPQHF.

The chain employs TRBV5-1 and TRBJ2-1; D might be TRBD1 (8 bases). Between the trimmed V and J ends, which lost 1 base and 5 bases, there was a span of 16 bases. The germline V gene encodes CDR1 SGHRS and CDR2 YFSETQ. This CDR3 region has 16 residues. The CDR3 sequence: CASSLNRGGGHNEQFF. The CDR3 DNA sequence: TGCGCCAGCAGCTTGAACAGGGGGGGCGGCCACAATGAGCAGTTCTTC.